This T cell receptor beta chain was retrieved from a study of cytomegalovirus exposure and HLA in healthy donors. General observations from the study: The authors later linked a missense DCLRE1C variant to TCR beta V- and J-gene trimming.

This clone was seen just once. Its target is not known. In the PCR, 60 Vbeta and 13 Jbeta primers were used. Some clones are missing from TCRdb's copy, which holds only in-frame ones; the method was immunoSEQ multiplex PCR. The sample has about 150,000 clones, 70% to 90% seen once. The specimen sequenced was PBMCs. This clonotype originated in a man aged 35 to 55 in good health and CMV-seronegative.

The DNA of the CDR3 is TGTGCCAGCAGCTCCGGGACAGGGGCTGGAAACACCATATATTTT. This codes for CASSSGTGAGNTIYF. V and J are TRBV7-2 and TRBJ1-3; 10 bases map to TRBD1. The CDR3 runs 15 residues. The J segment lost 2 bases and the V segment lost 4 bases, leaving 2 bases of the junction unmatched. The germline V gene has CDR1 SGHTA and CDR2 FQGNSA.